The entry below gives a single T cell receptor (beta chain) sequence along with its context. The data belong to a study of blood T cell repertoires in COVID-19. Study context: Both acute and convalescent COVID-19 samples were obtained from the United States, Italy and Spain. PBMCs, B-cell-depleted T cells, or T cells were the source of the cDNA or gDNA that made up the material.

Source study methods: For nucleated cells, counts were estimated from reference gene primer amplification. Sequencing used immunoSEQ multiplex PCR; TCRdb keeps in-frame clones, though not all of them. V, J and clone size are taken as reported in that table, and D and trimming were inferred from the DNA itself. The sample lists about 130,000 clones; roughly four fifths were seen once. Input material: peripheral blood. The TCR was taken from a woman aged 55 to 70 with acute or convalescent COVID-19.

CDR3 sequence reads: CASSPPYGGGTEAFF. CDR3 DNA sequence: TGTGCCAGCTCACCACCGTATGGCGGGGGCACTGAAGCTTTCTTT. The chain joins TRBV18 to TRBJ1-1, with TRBD1 as a possible D gene (5 bases). Germline V gene sequence: CDR1 KGHSH, CDR2 LQKENI. CDR3 length: 15 residues. Trimming removed 0 bases at V and 4 bases at J, with 12 bases between.